This T cell receptor beta chain came from a study of shared clonotypes between healthy human individuals. The wider study: A couple of female and three male donors aged 18 to 49 were enrolled.

In this sample, this clone turned up once. Its antigen is still unknown. Overall study findings and caveats: Non-shared clonotypes had lower generation probabilities than those shared by all four donors.

Each replicate PCR on the sorted subsets used roughly 190 ng DNA (around 31,000 T cell genomes). The method was immunoSEQ multiplex PCR; TCRdb's version includes in-frame clones alone and lacks a portion of them. The sample includes roughly 700,000 clones, around 74% of them seen just once. The CDR3 is made up of 14 amino acids. Trimming took 1 base from V and 7 from J, leaving 12 bases between them. CDR1 SGDLS and CDR2 YYNGEE come from the germline V gene. V and J are TRBV9 and TRBJ1-5; D perhaps matches TRBD1 (5 bases). This TCR derives from a woman in her twenties or thirties in good health. The sample taken for sequencing was memory CD4+ T cells sorted from blood. The subset: CD45RA-negative fraction. CDR3 sequence: CASSVSGFGQPQHF. The CDR3 region has the DNA TGTGCCAGCAGCGTATCAGGGTTCGGGCAGCCCCAGCATTTT.